This record concerns one T cell receptor beta chain sequence. Its antigen is unidentified. One end of the junction varies from germline; a read error may be responsible. This record comes from a study of glioma-infiltrating T cells. This CDR3 region has 15 residues. CDR1 is MNHNY and CDR2 is SVGAGI in the germline V gene (reference sequence). The iRepertoire nested amplicon-rescue multiplex PCR amplified TCR alpha and beta CDR3s from RNA. Tissue mRNA or PBMC total RNA, 100-400 ng, went into one-step reverse transcription and amplification. TCRdb re-derived calls from the multiplex PCR reads in MiXCR, one entry per CDR3 protein. In the table there are fewer than 200,000 distinct CDR3 sequences, over 30% of which are singletons. Study findings and constraints: Very few CDR3 sequences were shared between tissue and blood. Tissue-blood divergence was below expectation in non-neoplastic patients, above in gliomas.

V gene TRBV6-6 combines with J gene TRBJ2-7; D not certain. The sequence was obtained from a human donor with low-grade glioma or glioblastoma, undergoing nonglioma brain surgery, or in good health (not recorded which). Material for sequencing was glioma tissue, nonneoplastic brain tissue, or PBMCs (not recorded which). CDR3: CASIQTQSISYEHYF. The CDR3 nucleotides are TGTGCCAGCATACAGACTCAGAGCATCTCCTACGAGCATTACTTC.